This TCR beta chain was sequenced for a study of T cell repertoires in cytomegalovirus infection. Regarding the study as a whole: The cumulative frequency of public TCR beta families identified carriers of CMV plus the relevant HLA. In two of eight donors, the top clonotype was HLA-C-restricted CMV-specific.

Only a few counts were recorded for this clonotype. Antigen unknown. J gave up 7 bases and V 0 bases, and 8 bases lay outside the gene matches. CDR3 length equals 16 residues. Looked up from germline, CDR1 is MNHEY and CDR2 is SVGEGT. From the reads, TCRdb called clonotypes with MiXCR, one entry per CDR3 protein. The sample yields about 180,000 distinct CDR3 sequences, 20% to 25% seen once. This chain joins TRBV6-2 or TRBV6-3 and TRBJ1-5; 8 nucleotides match TRBD1. The sequence was obtained from a human donor in good health (CMV status not recorded). Some clones in this sample may be carry-over from other donors' samples. The sequencing used CD8+ T cells from cultured PBMCs, collected from culture after CMV antigen stimulation. CDR3 sequence reads: CASSYSRTGTGQPQHF. CDR3 in DNA: TGTGCCAGCAGTTACTCCCGGACAGGGACGGGACAGCCCCAGCATTTT.